This T cell receptor beta chain is drawn from a study of shared clonotypes between healthy human individuals. Across the study: In total, the donors were two women and a few men aged 18 to 49.

Positive CCR7 selection of CD45RO-negative cells yielded the naive CD8 cells, and terminally differentiated effector memory CD45RA+ cells were excluded. This clone showed up just once. Its antigen is undetermined. TCRdb's copy holds only in-frame clones and misses some; the assay was immunoSEQ multiplex PCR. The repertoire includes about 2.1 million clones, 80% to 95% of them detected once, and approximately 1.7% sits in the top ten. Study-level points and caveats: The four-donor shared clonotypes exceeded non-shared clonotypes in generation probability, with non-shared ones scoring lower.

The CDR3 extends over 15 amino acids. Germline-derived CDR1 and CDR2 are LNHNV and YYDKDF (reference sequence). Trimming cost V 1 base and J 2 bases; bases outside gene matches: 4. The specimen sequenced was naive CD8+ T cells from PBMCs. The chain couples TRBV15 to TRBJ2-7; 8 bases agree with TRBD1. This sequence originates from a man between 18 and 29 years old in good health. Some clones in this sample may be carry-over from other donors' samples. The CDR3 sequence: CATSRGGQGTYEQYF. The CDR3 nucleotides are TGTGCCACCAGCAGAGGCGGACAGGGTACCTACGAGCAGTACTTC.